These 10 T cell receptor beta chains were all obtained from the same sample, sequenced in a study of T cells in Graves' hyperthyroidism and ophthalmopathy. TCR beta CDR3 sequences were amplified from RNA transcripts. During a first-round RT-PCR of the TCR CDR3, the HTBI primer set was used. Each CDR3 protein gets one entry after TCRdb re-called the multiplex PCR reads with MiXCR. The repertoire holds fewer than 550,000 distinct CDR3 sequences, with approximately 14% as singletons. Input material: blood. Receptors were obtained from a woman under 30 with Graves' hyperthyroidism.

In its sample, this clonotype was seen a few times. The chain links TRBV20-1 to TRBJ1-5, with D maybe TRBD1 (5 bases). Germline V lookup: CDR1 DFQATT, CDR2 SNEGSKA (reference sequence). The CDR3 totals 13 residues. The ends were cut back, 5 bases at V and 1 base at J, with 9 bases in the middle. The CDR3 DNA is TGCAGTGCTGGGACGGCCAGCAATCAGCCCCAGCATTTT. Encoded protein: CSAGTASNQPQHF.

This clonotype was detected a few times. The rearrangement uses TRBV20-1 and TRBJ2-7, with D possibly matching TRBD2 (6 bases). Looked up from germline, CDR1 is DFQATT and CDR2 is SNEGSKA (reference sequence). Trimming left V 6 bases short and J 5 bases short, with 20 bases between. The CDR3 extends over 14 amino acids. The CDR3 nucleotides read TGCAGTGCATCCTTTCCGGGAGTGGGGAACGAGCAGTACTTC. Translating it yields CSASFPGVGNEQYF.

This clonotype was recorded at least ten times. This rearrangement joins TRBV2 to TRBJ1-5; maybe TRBD1 (5 bases). The germline gives CDR1 SNHLY, CDR2 FYNNEI. V lost 7 bases and J lost 4, with 11 bases in between. This CDR3 is 13 amino acids long. This CDR3 reads CASNGGANQPQHF. CDR3 coding DNA: TGTGCCAGCAACGGTGGGGCAAATCAGCCCCAGCATTTT.

The chain has TRBV20-1 and TRBJ2-7, with 11 bases lining up with TRBD2. The CDR3 totals 17 residues. Trimming cost V 2 bases and J 0 bases; bases outside gene matches: 9. Germline-derived CDR1 and CDR2 are DFQATT and SNEGSKA (reference sequence). The CDR3, as DNA: TGCAGTGCTAGACTAGCGGGGGGCCCCATCACCTCCTACGAGCAGTACTTC. It specifies CSARLAGGPITSYEQYF.

This clonotype was recorded at least ten times. The gene calls are TRBV2 and TRBJ1-1; a weak D match, TRBD1 (5 bases). CDR3 length: 14 residues. Deletions cut 6 bases from V and 5 bases from J, with 16 bases between. Germline lookup yields CDR1 SNHLY and CDR2 FYNNEI. CDR3 DNA: TGTGCCAGCAGAAGGGGTGCCGAAGGGACTGAAGCTTTCTTT. Protein: CASRRGAEGTEAFF.

Only a few counts were recorded for this clonotype. The V and J genes are TRBV15 and TRBJ2-3; no clear D. Trimming took 9 bases from V and 0 from J, leaving 10 bases between them. Germline V CDR1 and CDR2: LNHNV, YYDKDF (reference sequence). The CDR3 has 13 residues. CDR3 sequence reads: CATRPPSTDTQYF. CDR3 in DNA: TGTGCCACTCGCCCCCCTAGCACAGATACGCAGTATTTT.

This clonotype was seen only a few times. A much more abundant neighbour one base away suggests this may be a read error. V is TRBV13 and J is TRBJ2-1; 7 nucleotides line up with TRBD1. V shed 5 bases, J shed 10 bases, and the junction held 11 bases outside the gene matches. This CDR3 has 14 residues. From germline, CDR1 is PRHDT and CDR2 FYEKMQ (reference sequence). CDR3 in amino acids: CASSPSDRIYEQFF. The CDR3 coding sequence is TGTGCCAGCAGCCCGTCGGACAGGATCTACGAGCAGTTCTTC. Using reference TRBV13 and TRBJ2-1 for the parts outside the CDR3, the full variable domain is AAGVIQSPRHLIKEKRETATLKCYPIPRHDTVYWYQQGPGQDPQFLISFYEKMQSDKGSIPDRFSAQQFSDYHSELNMSSLELGDSALYFCASSPSDRIYEQFFGPGTRLTVL.

The chain uses TRBV7-9 and TRBJ2-7; D is possibly TRBD2 (6 bases). The V and J ends lost 5 bases and 0 bases respectively, with 14 bases between them. The length of the CDR3 is 15 residues. Germline V CDR1 and CDR2: SEHNR, FQNEAQ (reference sequence). The chain's CDR3 is CASSHSGLHSYEQYF. In DNA, the CDR3 is TGTGCCAGCAGCCACTCGGGACTGCACTCCTACGAGCAGTACTTC.

The V call is TRBV12-3 or TRBV12-4, the J call TRBJ1-1, with a tentative D call TRBD1 (5 bases). The V end was cut by 4 bases, the J end by 4 bases, with 10 bases between. The CDR3 extends over 13 amino acids. CDR3 nucleotides: TGTGCCAGCAGTTCGAGGGACCTCACTGAAGCTTTCTTT. Residues: CASSSRDLTEAFF.

This clonotype was picked up a small number of times. The chain links TRBV5-1 to TRBJ2-2, with D maybe TRBD2 (8 bases). The CDR3 length is 20 residues. The V gene's germline CDR1 is SGHRS and CDR2 YFSETQ. The V and J ends lost 1 base and 0 bases respectively, with 22 bases between them. CDR3 in DNA: TGCGCCAGCAGCTTGCAGGGGGGGCTAGCGGGTCCCGCGAACACCGGGGAGCTGTTTTTT. Protein: CASSLQGGLAGPANTGELFF. Looking up the rest from reference TRBV5-1 and TRBJ2-2 gives the full variable domain: KAGVTQTPRYLIKTRGQQVTLSCSPISGHRSVSWYQQTPGQGLQFLFEYFSETQRNKGNFPGRFSGRQFSNSRSEMNVSTLELGDSALYLCASSLQGGLAGPANTGELFFGEGSRLTVL.